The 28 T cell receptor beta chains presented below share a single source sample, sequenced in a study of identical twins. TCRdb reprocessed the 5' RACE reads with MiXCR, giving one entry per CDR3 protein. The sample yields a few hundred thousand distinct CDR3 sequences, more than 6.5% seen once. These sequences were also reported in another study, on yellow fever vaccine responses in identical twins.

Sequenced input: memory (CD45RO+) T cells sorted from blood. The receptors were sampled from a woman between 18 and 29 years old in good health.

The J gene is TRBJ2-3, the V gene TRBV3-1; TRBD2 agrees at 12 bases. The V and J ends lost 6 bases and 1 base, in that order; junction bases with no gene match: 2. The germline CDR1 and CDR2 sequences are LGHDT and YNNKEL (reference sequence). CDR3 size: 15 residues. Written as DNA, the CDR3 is TGTGCCAGCAGGCGGACTAGCGGGGGCACAGATACGCAGTATTTT. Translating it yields CASRRTSGGTDTQYF.

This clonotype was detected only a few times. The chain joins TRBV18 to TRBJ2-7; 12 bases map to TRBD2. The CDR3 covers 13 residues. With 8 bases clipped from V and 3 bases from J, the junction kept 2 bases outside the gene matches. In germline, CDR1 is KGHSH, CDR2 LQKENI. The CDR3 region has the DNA TGTGCCAGCGTACTAGCGGGAGGCTACGAGCAGTACTTC. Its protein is CASVLAGGYEQYF.

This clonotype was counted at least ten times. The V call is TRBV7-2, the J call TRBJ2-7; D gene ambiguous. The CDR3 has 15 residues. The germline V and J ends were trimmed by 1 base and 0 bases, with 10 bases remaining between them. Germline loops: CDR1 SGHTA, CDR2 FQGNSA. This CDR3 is CASSLDTAFSYEQYV. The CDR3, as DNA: TGTGCCAGCAGCTTAGATACTGCCTTCTCCTACGAGCAGTACGTC.

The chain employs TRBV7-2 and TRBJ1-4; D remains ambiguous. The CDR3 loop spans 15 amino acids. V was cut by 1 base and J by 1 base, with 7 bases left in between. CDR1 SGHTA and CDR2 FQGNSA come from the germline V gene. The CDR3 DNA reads TGTGCCAGCAGCTTAGTTGGGGTAACTAATGAAAAACTGTTTTTT. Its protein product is CASSLVGVTNEKLFF. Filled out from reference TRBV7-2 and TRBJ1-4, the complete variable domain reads GAGVSQSPSNKVTEKGKDVELRCDPISGHTALYWYRQSLGQGLEFLIYFQGNSAPDKSGLPSDRFSAERTGGSVSTLTIQRTQQEDSAVYLCASSLVGVTNEKLFFGSGTQLSVL.

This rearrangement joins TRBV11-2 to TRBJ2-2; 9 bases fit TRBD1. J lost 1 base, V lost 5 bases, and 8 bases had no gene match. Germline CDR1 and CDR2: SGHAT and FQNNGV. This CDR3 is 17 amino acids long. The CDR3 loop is CASSETGGGRNTGELFF. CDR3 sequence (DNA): TGTGCCAGCAGCGAAACAGGGGGCGGTAGGAACACCGGGGAGCTGTTTTTT.

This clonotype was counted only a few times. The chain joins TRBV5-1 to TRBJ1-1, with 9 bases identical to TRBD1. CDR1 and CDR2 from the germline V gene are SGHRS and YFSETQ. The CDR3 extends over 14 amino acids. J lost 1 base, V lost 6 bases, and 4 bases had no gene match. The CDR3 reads CASKQGAGNTEAFF. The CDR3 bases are TGCGCCAGCAAACAGGGGGCGGGGAACACTGAAGCTTTCTTT.

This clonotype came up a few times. The CDR3: CASSQDVGGSGELFF. The CDR3 nucleotides read TGCGCCAGCAGCCAAGATGTAGGGGGCTCCGGGGAGCTGTTTTTT. The chain combines TRBV4-1 with TRBJ2-2; TRBD1 matches 7 bases. Germline V gives CDR1 MGHRA, CDR2 YSYEKL. The V segment lost 0 bases and the J segment 6 bases; nucleotides outside the gene matches: 4. The CDR3 extends over 15 amino acids.

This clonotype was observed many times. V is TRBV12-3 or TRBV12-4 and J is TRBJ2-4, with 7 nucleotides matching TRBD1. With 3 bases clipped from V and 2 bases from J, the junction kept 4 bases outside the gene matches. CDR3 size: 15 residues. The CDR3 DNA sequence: TGTGCCAGCAGTTTGGACAGGCCCTCCAAAAACATTCAGTACTTC. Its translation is CASSLDRPSKNIQYF.

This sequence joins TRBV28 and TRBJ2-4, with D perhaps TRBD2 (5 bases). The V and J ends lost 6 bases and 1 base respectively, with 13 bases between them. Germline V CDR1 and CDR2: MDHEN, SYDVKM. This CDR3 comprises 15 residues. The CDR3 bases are TGTGCCAGCAGGCCCCGGGAAGGGGCCAAAAACATTCAGTACTTC. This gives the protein CASRPREGAKNIQYF.

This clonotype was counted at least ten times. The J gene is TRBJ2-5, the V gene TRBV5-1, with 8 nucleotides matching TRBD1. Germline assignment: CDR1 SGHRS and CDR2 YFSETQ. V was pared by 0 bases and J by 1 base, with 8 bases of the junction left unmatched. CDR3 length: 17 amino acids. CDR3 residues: CASSLGAGGAPQETQYF. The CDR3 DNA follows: TGCGCCAGCAGCTTGGGGGCAGGGGGCGCGCCCCAAGAGACCCAGTACTTC.

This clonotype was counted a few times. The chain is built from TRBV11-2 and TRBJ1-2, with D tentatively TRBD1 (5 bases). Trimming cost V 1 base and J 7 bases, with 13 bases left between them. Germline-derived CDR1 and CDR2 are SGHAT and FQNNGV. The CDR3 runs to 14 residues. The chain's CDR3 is CASSLGQGISGYTF. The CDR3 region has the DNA TGTGCCAGCAGCTTAGGGCAGGGTATATCTGGCTACACCTTC.

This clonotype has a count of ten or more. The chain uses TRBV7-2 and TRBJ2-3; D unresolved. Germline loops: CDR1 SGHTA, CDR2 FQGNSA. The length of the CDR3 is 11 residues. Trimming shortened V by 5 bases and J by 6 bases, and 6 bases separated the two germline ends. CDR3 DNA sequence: TGTGCCAGCAGCAATCGGGATACGCAGTATTTT. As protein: CASSNRDTQYF.

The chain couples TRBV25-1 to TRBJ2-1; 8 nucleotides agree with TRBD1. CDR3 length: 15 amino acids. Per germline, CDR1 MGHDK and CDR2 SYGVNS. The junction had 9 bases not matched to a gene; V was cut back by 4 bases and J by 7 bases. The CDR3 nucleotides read TGTGCCAGCAGTGCCCCGACAGGGGAGCTGAATGAGCAGTTCTTC. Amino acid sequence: CASSAPTGELNEQFF.

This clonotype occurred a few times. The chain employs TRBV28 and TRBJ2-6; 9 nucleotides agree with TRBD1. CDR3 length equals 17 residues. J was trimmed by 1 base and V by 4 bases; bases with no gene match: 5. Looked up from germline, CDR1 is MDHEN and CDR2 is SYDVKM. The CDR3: CASSSGGTGSGANVLTF. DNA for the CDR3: TGTGCCAGCAGTTCCGGGGGGACAGGGTCTGGGGCCAACGTCCTGACTTTC.

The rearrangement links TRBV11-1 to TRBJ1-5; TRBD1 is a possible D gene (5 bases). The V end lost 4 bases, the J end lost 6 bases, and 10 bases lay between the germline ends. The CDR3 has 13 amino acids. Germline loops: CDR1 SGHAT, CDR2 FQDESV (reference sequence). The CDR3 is CASSSTVLQPQHF. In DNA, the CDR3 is TGTGCCAGCAGCTCGACAGTCCTTCAGCCCCAGCATTTT.

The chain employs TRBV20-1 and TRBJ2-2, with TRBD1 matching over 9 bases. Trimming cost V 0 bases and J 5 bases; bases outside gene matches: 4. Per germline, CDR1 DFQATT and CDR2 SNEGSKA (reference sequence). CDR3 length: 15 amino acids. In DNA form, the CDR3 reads TGCAGTGCTAGAGATACAGGGGGCTTTACCGGGGAGCTGTTTTTT. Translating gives CSARDTGGFTGELFF.

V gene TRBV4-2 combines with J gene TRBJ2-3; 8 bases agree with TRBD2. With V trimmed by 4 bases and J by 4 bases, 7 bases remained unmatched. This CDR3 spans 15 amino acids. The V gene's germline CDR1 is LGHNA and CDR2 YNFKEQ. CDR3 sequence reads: CASSPAGGAPDTQYF. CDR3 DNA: TGTGCCAGCAGCCCCGCCGGGGGGGCCCCAGATACGCAGTATTTT.

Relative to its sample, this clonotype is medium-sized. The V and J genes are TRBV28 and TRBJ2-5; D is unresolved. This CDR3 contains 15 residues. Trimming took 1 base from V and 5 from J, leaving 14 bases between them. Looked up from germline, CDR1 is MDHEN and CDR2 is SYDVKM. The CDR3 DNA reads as TGTGCCAGCAGTTTATTGGCCGGGCATGGGGAGACCCAGTACTTC. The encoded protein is CASSLLAGHGETQYF.

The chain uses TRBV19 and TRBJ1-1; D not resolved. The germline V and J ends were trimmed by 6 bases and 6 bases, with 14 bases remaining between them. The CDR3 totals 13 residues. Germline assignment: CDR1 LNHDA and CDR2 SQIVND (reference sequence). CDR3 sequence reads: CASRGLQVAEAFF. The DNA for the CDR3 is TGTGCCAGTAGAGGCCTTCAGGTAGCTGAAGCTTTCTTT.

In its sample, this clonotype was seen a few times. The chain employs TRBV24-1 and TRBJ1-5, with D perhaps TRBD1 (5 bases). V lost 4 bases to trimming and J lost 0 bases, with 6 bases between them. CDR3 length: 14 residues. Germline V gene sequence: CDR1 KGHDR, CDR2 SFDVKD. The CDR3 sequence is CATSETVSNQPQHF. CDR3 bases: TGTGCCACCAGTGAGACAGTTAGCAATCAGCCCCAGCATTTT.

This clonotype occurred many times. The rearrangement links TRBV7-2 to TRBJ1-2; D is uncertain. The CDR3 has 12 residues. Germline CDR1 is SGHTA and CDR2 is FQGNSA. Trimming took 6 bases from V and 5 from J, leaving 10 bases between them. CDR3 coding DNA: TGTGCCAGCAGTCTATCAGGATATGGCTACACCTTC. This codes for CASSLSGYGYTF. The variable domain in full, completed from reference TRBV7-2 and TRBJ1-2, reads GAGVSQSPSNKVTEKGKDVELRCDPISGHTALYWYRQSLGQGLEFLIYFQGNSAPDKSGLPSDRFSAERTGGSVSTLTIQRTQQEDSAVYLCASSLSGYGYTFGSGTRLTVV.

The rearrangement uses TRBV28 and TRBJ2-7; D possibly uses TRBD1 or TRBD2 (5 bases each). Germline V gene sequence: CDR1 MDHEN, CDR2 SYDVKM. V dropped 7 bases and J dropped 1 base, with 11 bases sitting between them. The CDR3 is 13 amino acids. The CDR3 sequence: CASTDSGSYEQYF. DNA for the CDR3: TGTGCCAGCACGGACTCAGGGTCCTACGAGCAGTACTTC.

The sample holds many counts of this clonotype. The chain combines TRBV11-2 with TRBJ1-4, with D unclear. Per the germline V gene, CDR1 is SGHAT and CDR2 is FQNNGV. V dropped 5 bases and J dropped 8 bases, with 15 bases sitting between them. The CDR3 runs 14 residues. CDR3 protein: CASSPGVGVEKLFF. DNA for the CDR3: TGTGCCAGCAGCCCCGGGGTCGGGGTAGAAAAACTGTTTTTT.

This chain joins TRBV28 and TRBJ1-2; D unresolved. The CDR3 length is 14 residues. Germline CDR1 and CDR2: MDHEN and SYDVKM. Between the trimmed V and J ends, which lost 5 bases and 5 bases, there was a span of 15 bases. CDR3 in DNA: TGTGCCAGCAGTCCACCTTTGTATACTTATGGCTACACCTTC. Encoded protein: CASSPPLYTYGYTF.

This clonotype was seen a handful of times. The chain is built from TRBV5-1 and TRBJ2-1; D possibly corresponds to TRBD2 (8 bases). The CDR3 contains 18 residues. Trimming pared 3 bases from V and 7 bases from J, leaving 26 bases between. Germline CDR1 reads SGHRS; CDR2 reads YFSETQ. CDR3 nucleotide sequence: TGCGCCAGCAGCTCTAGGACATCAGGGGGACTAGAAATGAATGAGCAGTTCTTC. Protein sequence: CASSSRTSGGLEMNEQFF. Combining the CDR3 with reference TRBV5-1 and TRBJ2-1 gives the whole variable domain KAGVTQTPRYLIKTRGQQVTLSCSPISGHRSVSWYQQTPGQGLQFLFEYFSETQRNKGNFPGRFSGRQFSNSRSEMNVSTLELGDSALYLCASSSRTSGGLEMNEQFFGPGTRLTVL.

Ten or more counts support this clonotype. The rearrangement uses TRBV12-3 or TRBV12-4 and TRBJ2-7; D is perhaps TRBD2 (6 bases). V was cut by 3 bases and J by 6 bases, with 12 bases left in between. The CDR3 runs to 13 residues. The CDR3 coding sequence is TGTGCCAGCAGTTTTGGCGGACTAACCGAGCAGTACGTC. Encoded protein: CASSFGGLTEQYV.

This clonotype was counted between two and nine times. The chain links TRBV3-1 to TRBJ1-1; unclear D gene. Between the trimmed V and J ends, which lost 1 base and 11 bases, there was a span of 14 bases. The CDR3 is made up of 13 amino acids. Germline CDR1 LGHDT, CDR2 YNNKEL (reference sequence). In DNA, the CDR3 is TGTGCCAGCAGCCAAGCACCCAGGCGAGAGGCTTTCTTT. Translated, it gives CASSQAPRREAFF.

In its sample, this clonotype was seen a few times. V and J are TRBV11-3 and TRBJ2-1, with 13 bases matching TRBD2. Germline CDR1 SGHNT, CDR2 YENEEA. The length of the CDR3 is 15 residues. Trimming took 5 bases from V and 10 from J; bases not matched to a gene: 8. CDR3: CASSPEGLAGSEQFF. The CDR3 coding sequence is TGTGCCAGCAGCCCAGAGGGACTAGCGGGAAGCGAGCAGTTCTTC.